This record looks at one T cell receptor (beta chain) sequence and its context. This specimen comes from a study of shared T cell receptors in the human thymus. The CDR3 runs 16 residues. V lost 2 bases and J lost 2, with 15 bases in between. Germline V lookup: CDR1 SNHLY, CDR2 FYNNEI. Sequencing used immunoSEQ multiplex PCR; TCRdb keeps in-frame clones, though not all of them. The repertoire has about 380,000 clones, around 95% of them found once; the top ten carry around 0.018%. This receptor was identified in a human donor. Sample: thymocytes. The chain is built from TRBV2 and TRBJ2-5; D may be TRBD1 (5 bases). The CDR3 loop reads CASSEITFRGQETQYF. The CDR3 DNA reads TGTGCCAGCAGTGAAATAACGTTTAGGGGACAAGAGACCCAGTACTTC.